Listed below are T cell receptor beta chains from one sample, sequenced in a study of cytomegalovirus exposure and HLA in healthy donors. Method: immunoSEQ multiplex PCR; TCRdb's copy keeps in-frame clones and lacks some. The profile shows about 160,000 clones, under 80% of them singletons. The sample taken for sequencing was PBMCs. These receptors were obtained from a female donor in good health and CMV-seronegative. Both conserved end residues are part of each CDR3. The order of the fields is J gene, clone size, V gene, D gene, CDR3 protein, CDR3 DNA. The D gene is left open where the match is weak. Clone size is shown for a subset of rows, as once, few, many or a class of expanded clone.

j_gene: TRBJ1-1
abundance: -
v_gene: TRBV2
d_gene: -
CDR3aa: CASSGVGGTNTEAFF
CDR3nt: TGTGCCAGCAGTGGGGTCGGCGGAACGAACACTGAAGCTTTCTTT

j_gene: TRBJ2-2
abundance: -
v_gene: TRBV30
d_gene: TRBD2
CDR3aa: CAWSVPSGVNTGELFF
CDR3nt: TGTGCCTGGAGTGTACCCAGCGGGGTGAACACCGGGGAGCTGTTTTTT

j_gene: TRBJ1-1
abundance: -
v_gene: TRBV23-1
d_gene: TRBD1
CDR3aa: CASSPGGNKTEAFF
CDR3nt: TGCGCCAGCAGCCCAGGGGGGAACAAGACTGAAGCTTTCTTT

j_gene: TRBJ2-7
abundance: once
v_gene: TRBV7-2
d_gene: TRBD2
CDR3aa: CASSPKSGRSSYEQYF
CDR3nt: TGTGCCAGCAGCCCCAAAAGCGGGAGGAGCTCCTACGAGCAGTACTTC

j_gene: TRBJ2-3
abundance: -
v_gene: TRBV29-1
d_gene: -
CDR3aa: CSVEPGSDTQYF
CDR3nt: TGCAGCGTTGAACCAGGGTCAGATACGCAGTATTTT

j_gene: TRBJ2-2
abundance: few
v_gene: TRBV7-7
d_gene: -
CDR3aa: CASSSSGTGELFF
CDR3nt: TGTGCCAGCAGCTCCTCAGGGACCGGGGAGCTGTTTTTT

j_gene: TRBJ2-2
abundance: -
v_gene: TRBV5-1
d_gene: TRBD2
CDR3aa: CASSPQGTSGGAGELFF
CDR3nt: TGCGCCAGCAGCCCACAAGGGACTAGCGGGGGGGCCGGGGAGCTGTTTTTT

j_gene: TRBJ2-5
abundance: -
v_gene: TRBV6-6
d_gene: TRBD2
CDR3aa: CASSPGLPGRETQYF
CDR3nt: TGTGCCAGCAGTCCGGGACTACCGGGGCGAGAGACCCAGTACTTC

j_gene: TRBJ1-1
abundance: -
v_gene: TRBV6-7
d_gene: -
CDR3aa: CASSSLGGGTEAFF
CDR3nt: TGTGCCAGCAGTTCTTTAGGTGGGGGGACTGAAGCTTTCTTT

j_gene: TRBJ2-3
abundance: -
v_gene: TRBV5-1
d_gene: TRBD2
CDR3aa: CASSSGLGDSTDTQYF
CDR3nt: TGCGCCAGCAGCTCGGGACTAGGGGATAGCACAGATACGCAGTATTTT

j_gene: TRBJ1-3
abundance: few
v_gene: TRBV6-1
d_gene: -
CDR3aa: CASSDSPSGNTIYF
CDR3nt: TGTGCCAGCAGTGACAGTCCCTCTGGAAACACCATATATTTT

j_gene: TRBJ2-7
abundance: -
v_gene: TRBV30
d_gene: -
CDR3aa: CAWGVGSGYEQYF
CDR3nt: TGTGCCTGGGGGGTAGGTAGCGGCTACGAGCAGTACTTC

j_gene: TRBJ2-5
abundance: -
v_gene: TRBV6-1
d_gene: TRBD2
CDR3aa: CASSEAWASGQETQYF
CDR3nt: TGTGCCAGCAGTGAAGCGTGGGCTAGCGGACAAGAGACCCAGTACTTC

j_gene: TRBJ2-3
abundance: -
v_gene: TRBV9
d_gene: TRBD2
CDR3aa: CAGSVLLAGEVDTQYF
CDR3nt: TGTGCCGGCAGCGTCCTCCTAGCGGGAGAGGTAGATACGCAGTATTTT

j_gene: TRBJ1-2
abundance: -
v_gene: TRBV5-6
d_gene: TRBD1
CDR3aa: CASGTGGGSGYTF
CDR3nt: TGTGCCAGCGGGACAGGGGGGGGGAGTGGCTACACCTTC

j_gene: TRBJ1-2
abundance: -
v_gene: TRBV10-2
d_gene: -
CDR3aa: CASTPGGGSGYTF
CDR3nt: TGCGCCAGCACACCCGGGGGGGGGAGCGGCTACACCTTC

j_gene: TRBJ2-1
abundance: -
v_gene: TRBV4-1
d_gene: -
CDR3aa: CASSQRGSSYNEQFF
CDR3nt: TGCGCCAGCAGCCAACGGGGGAGCTCCTACAATGAGCAGTTCTTC

j_gene: TRBJ1-2
abundance: -
v_gene: TRBV6-4
d_gene: TRBD1
CDR3aa: CASSDGTGRYYGYTF
CDR3nt: TGTGCCAGCAGTGATGGGACAGGGCGATACTATGGCTACACCTTC

j_gene: TRBJ1-1
abundance: -
v_gene: TRBV10-1
d_gene: -
CDR3aa: CASSGTANLPMNTEAFF
CDR3nt: TGCGCCAGCAGTGGGACAGCAAATTTGCCCATGAACACTGAAGCTTTCTTT

j_gene: TRBJ2-5
abundance: few
v_gene: TRBV2
d_gene: -
CDR3aa: CASSKTDYQETQYF
CDR3nt: TGTGCCAGCAGTAAGACAGACTACCAAGAGACCCAGTACTTC

j_gene: TRBJ1-1
abundance: few
v_gene: TRBV30
d_gene: -
CDR3aa: CAWSVQGEAFF
CDR3nt: TGTGCCTGGAGTGTACAGGGTGAAGCTTTCTTT

j_gene: TRBJ2-1
abundance: -
v_gene: TRBV7-4
d_gene: -
CDR3aa: CASSLGYKNEQFF
CDR3nt: TGTGCCAGCAGTCTAGGTTATAAGAATGAGCAGTTCTTC

j_gene: TRBJ2-7
abundance: -
v_gene: TRBV30
d_gene: -
CDR3aa: CAWQGSLRSYEQYF
CDR3nt: TGTGCCTGGCAGGGATCCCTTCGGAGCTACGAGCAGTACTTC